A selection of T cell receptor beta chains follows, all from one sample in a study of cytomegalovirus exposure and HLA in healthy donors. Measured with immunoSEQ multiplex PCR; TCRdb has only the in-frame clones, and not every one. The sample records 180,000 or so clones, roughly a tenth being singletons. Source material: PBMCs. Source of these receptors: a woman aged 25-40 years in good health and CMV-seropositive. Each CDR3 is given with its conserved first and last residue. Each record gives: clone size, J gene, V gene, D gene, CDR3 DNA, CDR3 protein. A D gene is named only where the DNA matches it firmly. Only some rows state a clone size, as once, few, many or a class for expanded clones.

NA TRBJ1-2 TRBV30 NA TGTGCCTGGAGTCCCTCACCAGGGGTCGGGGGCTACACCTTC CAWSPSPGVGGYTF
NA TRBJ2-3 TRBV10-3 NA TGTGCCATCAGTTCCCTCAGCAGGATTAGCACAGATACGCAGTATTTT CAISSLSRISTDTQYF
few TRBJ2-7 TRBV29-1 TRBD1 TGCAGCGCCGGTTGGGACAGACCCTACGAGCAGTACTTC CSAGWDRPYEQYF
few TRBJ1-2 TRBV29-1 TRBD1 TGCAGCGTTGCCCGATTTACAGGGGATGATGGCTACACCTTC CSVARFTGDDGYTF
NA TRBJ1-1 TRBV5-1 TRBD1 TGCGCCAGCAGCTTGAAGGGACAGGGCACTGAAGCTTTCTTT CASSLKGQGTEAFF
NA TRBJ2-7 TRBV5-6 NA TGTGCCAGCAGCATTGTGGCTCTCGAGCAGTACTTC CASSIVALEQYF
few TRBJ2-3 TRBV6-5 TRBD1 TGTGCCAGCAGTTACTCGACAGGGGTCGCAGATACGCAGTATTTT CASSYSTGVADTQYF
few TRBJ1-5 TRBV6-5 TRBD1 TGTGCCAGCAAACAGGGGATCGGCAATCAGCCCCAGCATTTT CASKQGIGNQPQHF
few TRBJ1-1 TRBV27 NA TGTGCCAGCAGACAGGCCGGACTAGAAGCTTTCTTT CASRQAGLEAFF
few TRBJ1-2 TRBV30 NA TGTGCCTGGAGTGTAATGGCAGACTATGGCTACACCTTC CAWSVMADYGYTF
NA TRBJ2-7 TRBV4-1 NA TGCGCCAGCAGCCAATCGCCCGACCGGGAGTTGTACGAGCAGTACTTC CASSQSPDRELYEQYF
few TRBJ2-5 TRBV5-1 NA TGCGCCAGCAGCTTGGGGCTAGCGCGGGAGACCCAGTACTTC CASSLGLARETQYF
NA TRBJ1-1 TRBV7-3 NA TGTGCCAGCAGCTTAACTAGGGGGATGAACACTGAAGCTTTCTTT CASSLTRGMNTEAFF
NA TRBJ1-2 TRBV19 NA TGTGCCAGTAGTAAGGCGCAGGCATTATATGGCTACACCTTC CASSKAQALYGYTF
few TRBJ2-5 TRBV18 TRBD1 TGTGCCAGCTCACTTGTTCCGGGACAGGGGACCAGCGAGACCCAGTACTTC CASSLVPGQGTSETQYF
NA TRBJ1-1 TRBV15 NA TGTGCCACCAGGGGGCGCGGCCCTGAAGCTTTCTTT CATRGRGPEAFF
few TRBJ2-7 TRBV19 TRBD1 TGTGCCAGTAGCCACAGGGGGACCTACGAGCAGTACTTC CASSHRGTYEQYF
NA TRBJ2-2 TRBV5-1 NA TGCGCCAGCAGCTTGGACGGGGGCACCGGGGAGCTGTTTTTT CASSLDGGTGELFF
NA TRBJ2-5 TRBV28 TRBD1 TGTGCCAGCAGTTTCTCGGGGACAGGGATGAGGGAGACCCAGTACTTC CASSFSGTGMRETQYF
NA TRBJ1-2 TRBV30 TRBD1 TGTGCCTGTGATACAGGGGCACCCTCTGATGGTGGCTACACCTTC CACDTGAPSDGGYTF
few TRBJ2-7 TRBV5-4 TRBD1 TGTGCCAGCAGCGGGCGGGACAGGGGGAACGAGCAGTACTTC CASSGRDRGNEQYF
NA TRBJ2-7 TRBV4-1 TRBD2 TGCGCCAGCAGCCAAGAAAATAGCGGGAGCTCCTACGAGCAGTACTTC CASSQENSGSSYEQYF